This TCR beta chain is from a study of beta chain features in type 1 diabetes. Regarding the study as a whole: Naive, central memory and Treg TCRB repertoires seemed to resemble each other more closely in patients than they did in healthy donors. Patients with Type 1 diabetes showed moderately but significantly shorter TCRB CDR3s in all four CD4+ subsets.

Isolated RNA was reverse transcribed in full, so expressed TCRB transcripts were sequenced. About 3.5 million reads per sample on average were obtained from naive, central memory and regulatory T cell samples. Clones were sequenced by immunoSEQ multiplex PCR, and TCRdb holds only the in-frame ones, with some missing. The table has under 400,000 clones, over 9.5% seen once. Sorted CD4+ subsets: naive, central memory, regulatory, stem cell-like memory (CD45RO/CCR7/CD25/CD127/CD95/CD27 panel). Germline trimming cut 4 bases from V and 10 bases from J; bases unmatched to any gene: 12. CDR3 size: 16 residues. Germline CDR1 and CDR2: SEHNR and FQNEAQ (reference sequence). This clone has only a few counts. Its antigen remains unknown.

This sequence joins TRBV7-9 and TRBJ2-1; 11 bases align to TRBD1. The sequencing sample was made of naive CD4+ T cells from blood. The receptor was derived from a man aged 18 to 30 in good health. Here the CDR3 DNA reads TGTGCCAGCAGCTCCCCTTCCCGGGACAGGGGGGGAGAGCAGTTCTTC. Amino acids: CASSSPSRDRGGEQFF.